A single sample gave rise to the 14 T cell receptor beta chains below, sequenced in a study of T cell responses to AZD1222 COVID-19 vaccine. Measured with immunoSEQ multiplex PCR; TCRdb has only the in-frame clones, and not every one. Of some 97,000 clones in the sample, roughly 89% were seen once. Sequencing was performed on peripheral blood, taken on day 0 of AZD1222 vaccination. All receptors come from an adult in good health.

V is TRBV6-5 and J is TRBJ2-2, with D unclear. Germline CDR1 is MNHEY and CDR2 is SVGAGI. This CDR3 region has 11 residues. Trimming removed 6 bases from V and 4 bases from J, with 3 bases in between. The CDR3 DNA reads as TGTGCCAGCAGAAGCACCGGGGAGCTGTTTTTT. Translation gives CASRSTGELFF.

The rearrangement links TRBV12-5 to TRBJ1-1; 7 bases map to TRBD1. This CDR3 comprises 12 residues. Trimming cost V 6 bases and J 7 bases; bases outside gene matches: 5. Germline V lookup: CDR1 LGHNT, CDR2 FRNRAP. Written as DNA, the CDR3 is TGTGCTAGTGGCTACACAGGGGTTGAAGCTTTCTTT. As protein: CASGYTGVEAFF.

The V call is TRBV2, the J call TRBJ1-1; D call uncertain. CDR3 length equals 13 residues. V lost 7 bases, J lost 11 bases, and 20 bases lay in between. The germline V gene has CDR1 SNHLY and CDR2 FYNNEI. The chain's CDR3 is CASKGRVSGRAFF. In nucleotides, the CDR3 is TGTGCCAGCAAAGGAAGGGTTAGTGGAAGGGCTTTCTTT.

J is TRBJ1-2 and V is TRBV28; D unclear. Trimming left V 7 bases short and J 2 bases short, with 11 bases between. Germline lookup yields CDR1 MDHEN and CDR2 SYDVKM. There are 13 residues in the CDR3. The CDR3 nucleotides read TGTGCCAGCATCCCACACACCAACTATGGCTACACCTTC. It is translated as CASIPHTNYGYTF.

This clone came up once. The V and J genes are TRBV28 and TRBJ1-2; D remains unclear. V shed 3 bases and J shed 5 bases, with 4 bases lying between them. The CDR3 extends over 11 amino acids. Germline values: CDR1 MDHEN, CDR2 SYDVKM. This chain's CDR3 is CASSLTYGYTF. The DNA for the CDR3 is TGTGCCAGCAGTTTGACATATGGCTACACCTTC.

The V call is TRBV9, the J call TRBJ1-1; weak D call: TRBD1 (5 bases). The CDR3 totals 15 residues. Germline V gene data show CDR1 as SGDLS and CDR2 as YYNGEE. V was pared by 0 bases and J by 0 bases, with 9 bases between. The DNA for the CDR3 is TGTGCCAGCAGCGTAGATGGGACGTTGAACACTGAAGCTTTCTTT. Encoded protein: CASSVDGTLNTEAFF.

The chain joins TRBV28 to TRBJ2-3; D uncertain. CDR1 and CDR2 from the germline V gene are MDHEN and SYDVKM. This CDR3 spans 14 amino acids. Trimming removed 6 bases from V and 4 bases from J, with 14 bases in between. The DNA for the CDR3 is TGTGCCAGCAGACAGCGCCTATACCCAGATACGCAGTATTTT. Protein sequence: CASRQRLYPDTQYF.

The genes are TRBV6-2 or TRBV6-3 and TRBJ2-6; D unclear. Trimming cost V 5 bases and J 0 bases, with 8 bases left between them. From germline, CDR1 is MNHEY and CDR2 SVGEGT. This CDR3 region has 15 residues. CDR3 in DNA: TGTGCCAGCAGTGATCTCGCCTCTGGGGCCAACGTCCTGACTTTC. Translation gives CASSDLASGANVLTF.

The chain combines TRBV10-2 with TRBJ2-1; D is unclear. Trimming left V 8 bases short and J 0 bases short, with 11 bases between. The CDR3 has 14 amino acids. Germline V gives CDR1 WSHSY, CDR2 SAAADI. The CDR3 here is CASGDLDSYNEQFF. Written as DNA, the CDR3 is TGCGCCAGCGGGGATCTGGACTCCTACAATGAGCAGTTCTTC.

The chain links TRBV6-6 to TRBJ1-2, with a possible D match to TRBD1 (6 bases). V dropped 0 bases and J dropped 11 bases, with 16 bases sitting between them. The CDR3 totals 14 residues. Looked up from germline, CDR1 is MNHNY and CDR2 is SVGAGI (reference sequence). The CDR3 sequence: CASSYSEGEVGYTF. CDR3 DNA sequence: TGTGCCAGCAGTTACTCCGAGGGGGAGGTTGGGTACACCTTC.

The CDR3 bases are TGTGCCAGCAGTGGACAGGTCTTCTATGGCTACACCTTC. Translating it yields CASSGQVFYGYTF. J is TRBJ1-2 and V is TRBV6-2 or TRBV6-3; 7 nucleotides agree with TRBD1. Per germline, CDR1 MNHEY and CDR2 SVGEGT. V trimming: 5 bases; J trimming: 4 bases; junction bases outside the gene matches: 4. This CDR3 is built from 13 residues.

This chain connects TRBV19 to TRBJ2-2; D may match TRBD1 or TRBD2 (5 bases each). There are 15 residues in the CDR3. Germline V gene data show CDR1 as LNHDA and CDR2 as SQIVND (reference sequence). Trimming cost V 4 bases and J 7 bases, with 16 bases left between them. In DNA form, the CDR3 reads TGTGCCAGTAGTAGGGGACCCCCCGGGTTCGGGGAGCTGTTTTTT. Translated: CASSRGPPGFGELFF.

CDR3 DNA: TGTGCCAGCAGCGCTTCCGGGACAGACAACACCGGGGAGCTGTTTTTT. Protein sequence: CASSASGTDNTGELFF. V and J are TRBV3-1 (or the pseudogene TRBV3-2) and TRBJ2-2, with TRBD1 matching 7 bases. The CDR3 spans 16 residues. The V segment lost 5 bases and the J segment 2 bases; nucleotides outside the gene matches: 8. From germline, CDR1 is LGHDT and CDR2 YNNKEL (reference sequence).

The V call is TRBV28, the J call TRBJ2-7, with D hard to call. Germline V gene sequence: CDR1 MDHEN, CDR2 SYDVKM. V was shortened by 7 bases and J by 0 bases, with 16 bases between the two germline ends. The CDR3 totals 15 residues. The CDR3 bases are TGTGCCAGCACGCCACGCGGTTTTGTCTCCTACGAGCAGTACTTC. Its protein is CASTPRGFVSYEQYF.